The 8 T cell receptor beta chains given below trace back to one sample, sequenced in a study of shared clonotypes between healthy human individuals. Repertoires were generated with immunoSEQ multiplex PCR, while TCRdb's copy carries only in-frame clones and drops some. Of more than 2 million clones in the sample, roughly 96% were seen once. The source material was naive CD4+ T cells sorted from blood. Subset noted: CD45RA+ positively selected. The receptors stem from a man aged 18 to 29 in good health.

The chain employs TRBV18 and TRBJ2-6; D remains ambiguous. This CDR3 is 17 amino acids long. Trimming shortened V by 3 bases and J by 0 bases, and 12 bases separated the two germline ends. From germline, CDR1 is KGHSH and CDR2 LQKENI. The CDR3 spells CASSPNTHYSGANVLTF. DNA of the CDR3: TGTGCCAGCTCACCTAACACGCACTACTCTGGGGCCAACGTCCTGACTTTC.

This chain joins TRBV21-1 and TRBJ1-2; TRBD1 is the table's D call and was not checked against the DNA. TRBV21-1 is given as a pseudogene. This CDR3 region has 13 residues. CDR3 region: CASPQGAHYGYTF. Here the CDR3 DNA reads TGTGCCAGCCCCCAGGGGGCTCATTATGGCTACACCTTC.

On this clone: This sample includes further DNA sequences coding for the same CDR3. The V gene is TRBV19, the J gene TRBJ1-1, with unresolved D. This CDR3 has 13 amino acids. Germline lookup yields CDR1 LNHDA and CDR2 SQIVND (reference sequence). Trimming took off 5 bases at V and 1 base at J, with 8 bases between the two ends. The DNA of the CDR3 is TGTGCCAGTAGTCACAGAAAGAACACTGAAGCTTTCTTT. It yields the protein CASSHRKNTEAFF.

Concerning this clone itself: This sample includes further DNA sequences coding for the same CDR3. DNA of the CDR3: TGTGCCAGTAGTAGGACTTACTCCTACGAGCAGTACTTC. Translated: CASSRTYSYEQYF. This rearrangement joins TRBV19 to TRBJ2-7; weak D call: TRBD2 (5 bases). Germline V gives CDR1 LNHDA, CDR2 SQIVND (reference sequence). This CDR3 has 13 amino acids. The ends were cut back, 4 bases at V and 0 bases at J, with 7 bases in the middle.

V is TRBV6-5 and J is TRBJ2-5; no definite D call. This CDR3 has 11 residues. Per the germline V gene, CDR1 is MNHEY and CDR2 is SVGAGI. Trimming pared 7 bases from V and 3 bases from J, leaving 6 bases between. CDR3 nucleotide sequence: TGTGCCAGCAAACGAAAAGAGACCCAGTACTTC. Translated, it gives CASKRKETQYF.

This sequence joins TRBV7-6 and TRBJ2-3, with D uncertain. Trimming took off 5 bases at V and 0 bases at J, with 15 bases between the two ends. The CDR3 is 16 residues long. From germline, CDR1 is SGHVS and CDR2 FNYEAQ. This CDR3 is CASSPTPGVSTDTQYF. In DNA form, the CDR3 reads TGTGCCAGCAGCCCAACGCCGGGTGTTAGCACAGATACGCAGTATTTT.

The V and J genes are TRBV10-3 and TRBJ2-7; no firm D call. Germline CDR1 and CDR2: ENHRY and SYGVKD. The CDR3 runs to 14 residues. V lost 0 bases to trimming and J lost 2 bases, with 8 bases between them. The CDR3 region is CAISESHSTYEQYF. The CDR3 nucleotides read TGTGCCATCAGTGAGTCGCACAGTACCTACGAGCAGTACTTC.

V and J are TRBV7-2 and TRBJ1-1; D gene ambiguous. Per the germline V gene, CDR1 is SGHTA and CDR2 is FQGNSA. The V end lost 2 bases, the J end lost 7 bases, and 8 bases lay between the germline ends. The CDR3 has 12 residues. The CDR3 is CASSLSRVEAFF. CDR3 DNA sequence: TGTGCCAGCAGCTTATCCAGAGTTGAAGCTTTCTTT.